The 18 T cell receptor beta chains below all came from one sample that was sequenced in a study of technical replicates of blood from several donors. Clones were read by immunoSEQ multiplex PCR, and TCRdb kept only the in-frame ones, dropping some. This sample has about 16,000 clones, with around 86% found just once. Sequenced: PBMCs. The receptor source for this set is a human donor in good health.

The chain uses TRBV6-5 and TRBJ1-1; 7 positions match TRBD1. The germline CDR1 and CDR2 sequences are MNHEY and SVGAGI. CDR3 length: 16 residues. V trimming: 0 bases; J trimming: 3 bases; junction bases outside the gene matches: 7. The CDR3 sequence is CASSYSPQGDHTEAFF. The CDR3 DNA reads TGTGCCAGCAGTTACTCACCCCAGGGGGACCACACTGAAGCTTTCTTT.

Written as DNA, the CDR3 is TGTGCCAGCAGCCAGCAGGACAGGATTTACTATGGCTACACCTTC. Amino acid sequence: CASSQQDRIYYGYTF. The V gene is TRBV14, the J gene TRBJ1-2, with 7 bases lining up with TRBD1. V lost 3 bases, J lost 3 bases, and 7 bases stayed unmatched. The germline V gene encodes CDR1 SGHDN and CDR2 FVKESK. The CDR3 runs to 15 residues.

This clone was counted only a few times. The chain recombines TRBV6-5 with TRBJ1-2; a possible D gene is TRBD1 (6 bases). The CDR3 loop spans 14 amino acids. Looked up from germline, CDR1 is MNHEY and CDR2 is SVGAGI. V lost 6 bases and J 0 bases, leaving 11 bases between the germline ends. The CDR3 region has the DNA TGTGCCAGCAGGGACAGCCAAGCTAACTATGGCTACACCTTC. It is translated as CASRDSQANYGYTF.

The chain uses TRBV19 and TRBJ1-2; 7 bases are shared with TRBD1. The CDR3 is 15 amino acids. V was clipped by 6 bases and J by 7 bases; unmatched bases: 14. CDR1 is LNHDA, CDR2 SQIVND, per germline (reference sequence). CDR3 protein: CASRKVGQKISGYTF. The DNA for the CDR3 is TGTGCCAGTAGAAAGGTGGGACAGAAGATTAGTGGCTACACCTTC.

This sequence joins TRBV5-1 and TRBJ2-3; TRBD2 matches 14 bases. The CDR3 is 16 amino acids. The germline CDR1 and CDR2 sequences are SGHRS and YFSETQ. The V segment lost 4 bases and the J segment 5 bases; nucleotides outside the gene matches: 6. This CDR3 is CASSMGLAGVKDTQYF. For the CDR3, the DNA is TGCGCCAGCAGCATGGGACTAGCGGGAGTTAAAGATACGCAGTATTTT.

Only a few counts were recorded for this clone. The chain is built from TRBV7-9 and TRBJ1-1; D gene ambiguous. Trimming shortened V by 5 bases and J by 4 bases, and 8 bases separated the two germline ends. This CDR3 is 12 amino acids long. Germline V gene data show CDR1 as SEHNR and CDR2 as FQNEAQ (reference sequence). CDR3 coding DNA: TGTGCCAGCAGCCCCCTAGTCACTGAAGCTTTCTTT. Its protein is CASSPLVTEAFF.

The CDR3 DNA sequence: TGCAGCGTTGAATTATCGGGCAGGGGGCCCCTCGGGGCTTTCTTT. Its protein product is CSVELSGRGPLGAFF. The chain carries TRBV29-1 and TRBJ1-1; TRBD1 matches 8 bases. The CDR3 has 15 residues. Losses at the gene ends were 2 bases for V and 11 bases for J; bases not matched to a gene: 16. Germline values: CDR1 SQVTM, CDR2 ANQGSEA.

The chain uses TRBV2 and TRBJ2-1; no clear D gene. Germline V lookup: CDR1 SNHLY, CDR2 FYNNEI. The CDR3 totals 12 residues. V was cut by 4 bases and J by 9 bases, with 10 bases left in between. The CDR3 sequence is CASSAVVAEQFF. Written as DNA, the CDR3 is TGTGCCAGCAGTGCCGTCGTGGCTGAGCAGTTCTTC.

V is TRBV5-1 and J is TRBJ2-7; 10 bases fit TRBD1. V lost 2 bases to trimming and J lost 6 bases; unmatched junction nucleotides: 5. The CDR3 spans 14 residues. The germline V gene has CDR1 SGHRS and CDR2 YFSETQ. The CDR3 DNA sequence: TGCGCCAGCAGCTTCAGACAGGGGGCCCTCGAGCAGTACTTC. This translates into CASSFRQGALEQYF.

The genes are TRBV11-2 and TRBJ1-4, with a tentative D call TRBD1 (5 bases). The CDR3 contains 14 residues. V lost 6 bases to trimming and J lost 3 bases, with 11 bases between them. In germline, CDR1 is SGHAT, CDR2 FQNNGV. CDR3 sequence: CASSFRVANEKLFF. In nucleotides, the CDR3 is TGTGCCAGCAGTTTCAGGGTAGCTAATGAAAAACTGTTTTTT.

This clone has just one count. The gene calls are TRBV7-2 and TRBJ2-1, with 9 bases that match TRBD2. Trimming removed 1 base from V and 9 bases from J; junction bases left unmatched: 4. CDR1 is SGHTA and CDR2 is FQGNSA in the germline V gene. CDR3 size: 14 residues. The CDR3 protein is CASSLVGGGGEQFF. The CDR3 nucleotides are TGTGCCAGCAGCTTAGTTGGCGGGGGGGGTGAGCAGTTCTTC.

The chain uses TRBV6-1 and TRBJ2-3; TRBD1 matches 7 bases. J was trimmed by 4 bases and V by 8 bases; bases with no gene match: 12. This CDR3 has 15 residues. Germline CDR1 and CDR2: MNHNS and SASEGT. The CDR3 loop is CASRKGAAASDTQYF. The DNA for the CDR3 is TGTGCCAGCCGAAAGGGGGCAGCGGCCTCAGATACGCAGTATTTT.

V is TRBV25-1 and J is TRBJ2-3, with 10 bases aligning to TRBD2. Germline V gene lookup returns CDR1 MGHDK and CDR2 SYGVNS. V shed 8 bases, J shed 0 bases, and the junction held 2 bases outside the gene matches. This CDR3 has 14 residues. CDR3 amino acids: CASASGRSTDTQYF. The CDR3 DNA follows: TGTGCCAGCGCTAGCGGGAGAAGCACAGATACGCAGTATTTT.

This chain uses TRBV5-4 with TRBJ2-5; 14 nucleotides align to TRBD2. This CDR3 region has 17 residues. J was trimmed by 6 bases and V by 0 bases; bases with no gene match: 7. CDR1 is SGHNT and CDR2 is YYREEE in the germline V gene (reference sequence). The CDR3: CASSLGGTSGSLQTQYF. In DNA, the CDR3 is TGTGCCAGCAGCTTGGGGGGGACTAGCGGGAGCCTACAGACCCAGTACTTC. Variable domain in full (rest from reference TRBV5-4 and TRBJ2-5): ETGVTQSPTHLIKTRGQQVTLRCSSQSGHNTVSWYQQALGQGPQFIFQYYREEENGRGNFPPRFSGLQFPNYSSELNVNALELDDSALYLCASSLGGTSGSLQTQYFGPGTRLLVL.

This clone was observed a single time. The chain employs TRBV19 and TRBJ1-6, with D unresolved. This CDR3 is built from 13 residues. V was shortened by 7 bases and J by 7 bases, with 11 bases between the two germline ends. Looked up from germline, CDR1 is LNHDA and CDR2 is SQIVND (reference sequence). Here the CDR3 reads CASMAGKNSPLHF. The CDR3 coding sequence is TGTGCCAGTATGGCAGGAAAGAATTCACCCCTCCACTTT. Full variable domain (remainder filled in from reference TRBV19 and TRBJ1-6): DGGITQSPKYLFRKEGQNVTLSCEQNLNHDAMYWYRQDPGQGLRLIYYSQIVNDFQKGDIAEGYSVSREKKESFPLTVTSAQKNPTAFYLCASMAGKNSPLHFGNGTRLTVT.

CDR3 DNA sequence: TGTGCCTGGAGTGTACGGGGTTACGAGCAGTACTTC. Translating it yields CAWSVRGYEQYF. The chain recombines TRBV30 with TRBJ2-7; weak D call: TRBD2 (5 bases). CDR1 is GTSNPN and CDR2 is SVGIG in the germline V gene (reference sequence). V was cut by 0 bases and J by 4 bases, with 7 bases left in between. The CDR3 spans 12 residues.

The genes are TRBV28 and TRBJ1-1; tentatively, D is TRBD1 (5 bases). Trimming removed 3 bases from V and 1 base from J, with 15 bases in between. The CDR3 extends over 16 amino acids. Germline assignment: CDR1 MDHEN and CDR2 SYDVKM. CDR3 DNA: TGTGCCAGCAGTTTTGGGGACGGGGGAGCGAACACTGAAGCTTTCTTT. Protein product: CASSFGDGGANTEAFF.

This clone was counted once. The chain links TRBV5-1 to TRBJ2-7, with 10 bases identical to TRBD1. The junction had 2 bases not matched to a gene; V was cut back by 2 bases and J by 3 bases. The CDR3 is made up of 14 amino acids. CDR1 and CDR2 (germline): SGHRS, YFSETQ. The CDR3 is CASSFGTGDYEQYF. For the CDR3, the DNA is TGCGCCAGCAGCTTCGGGACAGGGGACTACGAGCAGTACTTC.